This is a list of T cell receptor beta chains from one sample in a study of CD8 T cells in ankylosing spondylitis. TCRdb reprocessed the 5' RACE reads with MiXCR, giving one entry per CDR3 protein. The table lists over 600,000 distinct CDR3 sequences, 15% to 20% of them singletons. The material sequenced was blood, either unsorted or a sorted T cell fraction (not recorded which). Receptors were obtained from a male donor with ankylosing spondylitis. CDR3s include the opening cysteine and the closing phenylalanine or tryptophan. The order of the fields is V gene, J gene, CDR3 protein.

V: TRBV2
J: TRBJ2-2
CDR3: CASTGLAGKNTGELFF

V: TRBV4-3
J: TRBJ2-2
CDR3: CASSSSWEVPGELFF

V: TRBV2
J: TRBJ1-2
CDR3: CARGTQGPPNYGYTF

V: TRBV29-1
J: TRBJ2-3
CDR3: CSAGQGTDTQYF

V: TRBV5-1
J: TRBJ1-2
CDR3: CASSLEDRWIYTF

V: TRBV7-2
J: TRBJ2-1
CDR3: CASSLAAGPYNEQFF

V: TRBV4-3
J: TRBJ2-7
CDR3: CASSPGTADSYEQYF

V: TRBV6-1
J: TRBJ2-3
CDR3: CASSEVPRSTDTQYF

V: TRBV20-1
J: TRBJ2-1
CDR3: CSARVPGGSYNEQFF

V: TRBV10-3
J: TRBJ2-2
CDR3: CALWQGTGELFF

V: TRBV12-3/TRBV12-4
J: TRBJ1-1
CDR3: CASSALGGQAPNTEAFF

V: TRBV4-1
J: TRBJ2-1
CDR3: CASSQDGWSSYNEQFF

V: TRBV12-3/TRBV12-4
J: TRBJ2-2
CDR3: CASSPETRPGELFF

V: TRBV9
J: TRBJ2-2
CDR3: CASSARQGGTTGELFF

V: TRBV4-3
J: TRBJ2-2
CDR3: CASSQDHAALGELFF

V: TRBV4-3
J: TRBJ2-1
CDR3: CASSQDPPVNSYNEQFF

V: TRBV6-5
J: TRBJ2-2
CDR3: CASSYMAGGRDTGELFF

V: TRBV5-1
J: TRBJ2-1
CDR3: CASSRRREVPHEQFF

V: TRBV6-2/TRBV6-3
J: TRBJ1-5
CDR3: CASRFTGEQPQHF

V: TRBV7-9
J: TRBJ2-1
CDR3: CASSLALDLSYNEQFF

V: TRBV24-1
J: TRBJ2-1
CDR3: CAASDLGAGYNEQFF

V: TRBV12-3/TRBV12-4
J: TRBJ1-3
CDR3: CASSLLRELNSGNTIYF

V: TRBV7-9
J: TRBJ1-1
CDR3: CASSGKGANTEAFF

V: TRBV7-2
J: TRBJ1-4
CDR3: CASSFRTGGSEKLFF

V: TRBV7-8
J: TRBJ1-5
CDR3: CASSLERDHQPQHF

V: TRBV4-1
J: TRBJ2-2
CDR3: CASSPLGRPSNTGELFF

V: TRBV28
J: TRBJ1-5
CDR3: CASSSSSVANQPQHF

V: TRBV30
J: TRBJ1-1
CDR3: CAWSLRVLNTEAFF

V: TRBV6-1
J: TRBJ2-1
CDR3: CASSGGARQNSYNEQFF

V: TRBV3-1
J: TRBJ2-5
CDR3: CASSQEGKKPQETQYF

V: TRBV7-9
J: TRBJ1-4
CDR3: CASSRGPESEKLFF

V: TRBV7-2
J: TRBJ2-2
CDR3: CASSPGLAGSTGELFF

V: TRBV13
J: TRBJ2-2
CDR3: CASHRRDSQANTGELFF

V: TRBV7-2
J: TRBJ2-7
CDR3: CASSPRVFGGYEQYF

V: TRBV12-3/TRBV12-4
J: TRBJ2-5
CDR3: CASSLWHLRGGETQYF

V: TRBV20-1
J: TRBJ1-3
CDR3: CSASTPRPNRQGDGNTIYF

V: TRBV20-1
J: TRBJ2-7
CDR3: CSATTLTAGSYEQYF

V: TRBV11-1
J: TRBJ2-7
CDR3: CASSPRRDRDREQYF

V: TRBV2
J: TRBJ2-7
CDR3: CASSRTGTEQYF

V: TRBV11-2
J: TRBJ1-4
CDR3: CASSRVPGQKRTNEKLFF

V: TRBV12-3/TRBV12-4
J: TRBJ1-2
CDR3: CASSFIGPANYGYTF

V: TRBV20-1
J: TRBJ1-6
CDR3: CSARTGTGDSPLHF

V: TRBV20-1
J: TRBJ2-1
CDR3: CSAPSWTSGSSYNEQFF

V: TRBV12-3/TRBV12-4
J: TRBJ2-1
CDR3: CASSFPAGVDNEQFF